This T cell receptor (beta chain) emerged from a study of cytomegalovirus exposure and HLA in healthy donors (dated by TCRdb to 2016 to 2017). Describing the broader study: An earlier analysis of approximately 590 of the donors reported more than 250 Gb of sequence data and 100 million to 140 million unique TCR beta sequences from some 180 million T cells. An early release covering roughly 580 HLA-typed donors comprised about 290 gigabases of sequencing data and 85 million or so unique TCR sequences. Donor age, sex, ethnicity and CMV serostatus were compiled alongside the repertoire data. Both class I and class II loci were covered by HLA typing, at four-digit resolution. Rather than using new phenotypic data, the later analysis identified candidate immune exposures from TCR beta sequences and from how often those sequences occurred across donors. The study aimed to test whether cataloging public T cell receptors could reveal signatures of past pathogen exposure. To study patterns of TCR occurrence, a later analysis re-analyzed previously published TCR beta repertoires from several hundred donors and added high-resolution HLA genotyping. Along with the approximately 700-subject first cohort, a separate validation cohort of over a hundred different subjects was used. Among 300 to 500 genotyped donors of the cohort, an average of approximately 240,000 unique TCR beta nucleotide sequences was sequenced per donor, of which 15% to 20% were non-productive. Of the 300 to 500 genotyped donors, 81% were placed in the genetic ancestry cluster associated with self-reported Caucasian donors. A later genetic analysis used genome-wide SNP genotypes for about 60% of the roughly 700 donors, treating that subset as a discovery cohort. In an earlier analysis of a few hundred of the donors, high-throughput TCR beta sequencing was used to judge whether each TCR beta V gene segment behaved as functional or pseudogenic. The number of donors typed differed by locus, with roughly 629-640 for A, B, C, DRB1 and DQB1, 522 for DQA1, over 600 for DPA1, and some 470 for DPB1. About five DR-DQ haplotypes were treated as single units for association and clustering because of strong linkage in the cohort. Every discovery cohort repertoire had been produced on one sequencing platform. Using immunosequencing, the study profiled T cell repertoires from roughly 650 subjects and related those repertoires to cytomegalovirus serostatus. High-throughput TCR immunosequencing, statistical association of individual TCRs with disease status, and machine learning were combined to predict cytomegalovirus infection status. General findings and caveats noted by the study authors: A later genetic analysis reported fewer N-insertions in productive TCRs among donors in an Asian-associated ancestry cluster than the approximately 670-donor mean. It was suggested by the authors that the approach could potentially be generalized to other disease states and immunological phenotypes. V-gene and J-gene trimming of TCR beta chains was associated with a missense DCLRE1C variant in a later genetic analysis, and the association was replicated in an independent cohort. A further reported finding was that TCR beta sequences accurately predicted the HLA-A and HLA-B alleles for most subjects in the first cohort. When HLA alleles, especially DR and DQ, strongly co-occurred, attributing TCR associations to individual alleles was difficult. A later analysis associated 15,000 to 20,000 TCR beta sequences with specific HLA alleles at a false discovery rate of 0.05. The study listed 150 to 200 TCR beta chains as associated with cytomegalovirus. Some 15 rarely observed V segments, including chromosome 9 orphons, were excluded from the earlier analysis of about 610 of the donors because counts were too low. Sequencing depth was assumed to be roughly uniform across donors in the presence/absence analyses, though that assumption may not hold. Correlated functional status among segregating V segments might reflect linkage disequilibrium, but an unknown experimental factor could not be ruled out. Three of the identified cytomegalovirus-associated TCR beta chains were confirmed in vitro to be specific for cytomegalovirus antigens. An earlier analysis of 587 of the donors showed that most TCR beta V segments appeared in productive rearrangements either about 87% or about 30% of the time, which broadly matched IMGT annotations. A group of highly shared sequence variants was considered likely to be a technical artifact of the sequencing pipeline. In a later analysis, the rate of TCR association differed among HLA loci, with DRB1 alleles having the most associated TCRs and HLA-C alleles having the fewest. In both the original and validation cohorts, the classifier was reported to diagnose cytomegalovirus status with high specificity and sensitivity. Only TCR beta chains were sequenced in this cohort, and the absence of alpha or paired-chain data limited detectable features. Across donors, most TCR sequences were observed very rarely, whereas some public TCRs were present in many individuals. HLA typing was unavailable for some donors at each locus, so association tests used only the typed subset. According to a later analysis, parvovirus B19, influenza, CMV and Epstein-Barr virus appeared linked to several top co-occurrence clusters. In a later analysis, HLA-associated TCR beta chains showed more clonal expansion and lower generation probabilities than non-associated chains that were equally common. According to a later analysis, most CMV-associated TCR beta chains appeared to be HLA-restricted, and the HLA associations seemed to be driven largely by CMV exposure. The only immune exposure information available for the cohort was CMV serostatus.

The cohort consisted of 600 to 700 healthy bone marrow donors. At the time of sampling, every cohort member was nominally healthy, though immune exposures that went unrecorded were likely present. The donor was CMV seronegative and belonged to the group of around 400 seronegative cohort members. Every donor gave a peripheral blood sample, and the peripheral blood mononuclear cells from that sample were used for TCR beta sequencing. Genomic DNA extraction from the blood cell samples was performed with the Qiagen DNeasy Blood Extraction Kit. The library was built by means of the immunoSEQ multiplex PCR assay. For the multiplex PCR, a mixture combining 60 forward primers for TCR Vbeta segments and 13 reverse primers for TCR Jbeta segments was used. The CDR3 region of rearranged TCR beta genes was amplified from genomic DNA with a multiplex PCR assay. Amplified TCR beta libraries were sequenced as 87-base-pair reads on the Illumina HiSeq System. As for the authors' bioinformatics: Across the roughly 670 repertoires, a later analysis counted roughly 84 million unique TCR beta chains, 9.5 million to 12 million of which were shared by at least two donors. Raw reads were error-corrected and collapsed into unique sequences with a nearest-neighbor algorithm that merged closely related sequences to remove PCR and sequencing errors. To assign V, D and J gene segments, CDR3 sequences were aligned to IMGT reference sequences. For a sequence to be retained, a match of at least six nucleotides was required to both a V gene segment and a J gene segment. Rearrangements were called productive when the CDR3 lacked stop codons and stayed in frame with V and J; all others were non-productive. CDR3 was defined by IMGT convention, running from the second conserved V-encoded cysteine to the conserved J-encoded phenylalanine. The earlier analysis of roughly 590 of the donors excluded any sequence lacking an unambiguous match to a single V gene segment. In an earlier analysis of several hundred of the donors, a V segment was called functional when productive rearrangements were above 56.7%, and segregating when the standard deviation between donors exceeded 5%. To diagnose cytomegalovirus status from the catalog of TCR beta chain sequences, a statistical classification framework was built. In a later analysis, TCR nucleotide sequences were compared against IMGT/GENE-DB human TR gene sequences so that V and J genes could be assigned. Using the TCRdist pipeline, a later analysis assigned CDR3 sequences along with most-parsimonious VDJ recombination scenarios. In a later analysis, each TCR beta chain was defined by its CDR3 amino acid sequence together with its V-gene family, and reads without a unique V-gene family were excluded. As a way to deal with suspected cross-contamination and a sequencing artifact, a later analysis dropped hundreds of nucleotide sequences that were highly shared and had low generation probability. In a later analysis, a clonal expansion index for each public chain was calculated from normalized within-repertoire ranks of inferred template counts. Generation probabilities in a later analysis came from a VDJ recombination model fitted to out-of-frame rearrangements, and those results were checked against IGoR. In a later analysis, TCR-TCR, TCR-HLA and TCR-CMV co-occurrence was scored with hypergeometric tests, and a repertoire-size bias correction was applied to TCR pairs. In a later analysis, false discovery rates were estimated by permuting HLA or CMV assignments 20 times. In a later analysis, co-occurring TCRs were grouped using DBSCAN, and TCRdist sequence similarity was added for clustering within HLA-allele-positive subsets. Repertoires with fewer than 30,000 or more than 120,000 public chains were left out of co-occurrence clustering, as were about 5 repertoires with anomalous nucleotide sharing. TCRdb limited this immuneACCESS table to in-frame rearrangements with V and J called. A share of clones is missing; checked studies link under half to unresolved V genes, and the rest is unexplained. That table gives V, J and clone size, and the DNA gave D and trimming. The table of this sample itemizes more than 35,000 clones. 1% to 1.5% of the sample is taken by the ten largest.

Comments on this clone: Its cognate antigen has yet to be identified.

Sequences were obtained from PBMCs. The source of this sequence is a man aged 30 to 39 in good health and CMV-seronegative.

The CDR3 loop reads CSVVWEGQDHQPQHF. The nucleotide sequence reads TGCAGCGTTGTTTGGGAGGGGCAGGATCATCAGCCCCAGCATTTT. This receptor chain uses TRBV29-1 and TRBJ1-5; tentative D gene TRBD1, with 5 bases matching. From its cysteine to its phenylalanine, the CDR3 spans 15 amino acids. The read is trimmed to its CDR3 DNA, 45 bases read in frame from base 1. CDR1 and CDR2, looked up from the germline V gene, are SQVTM and ANQGSEA. V is clipped by 4 bases and J by 5 bases, and the sequence between their germline boundaries is 18 bases long.